This T cell receptor beta chain emerged from a study of metastatic and nonmetastatic thyroid tumors. Overall study: Repertoires of blood and of tissue (tumor or nodule) from malignant and benign thyroid patients were compared. The study, taken as a whole, reports: The study reportedly found significantly higher TCR beta diversity in malignant thyroid tumors than benign nodules, in blood and tumor.

Until they underwent thyroid surgery, no patient had received any treatment. This clone occurred many times. Its antigen is not identified. Germline loops: CDR1 DFQATT, CDR2 SNEGSKA (reference sequence). The length of the CDR3 is 12 residues. The V end was cut by 4 bases, the J end by 3 bases, with 8 bases between. Per the original methods: A distant-metastasis classifier for papillary thyroid cancer was built using CDR3 differences across clinicopathological groups. Using MiXCR, TCRdb re-called clones from the PCR reads. These V and J calls rely on TCRdb rather than the paper's analysis. The sample holds about 38,000 clones, around 27% seen once.

This TCR derives from a male donor with papillary thyroid cancer or a benign thyroid nodule (not recorded which). Some clones in this sample may be carry-over from other donors' samples. The genes are TRBV20-1 and TRBJ2-3; D remains ambiguous. The sequenced sample was blood. DNA of the CDR3: TGCAGTGCTAACGTCCAGACAGATACGCAGTATTTT. Amino acid sequence: CSANVQTDTQYF.